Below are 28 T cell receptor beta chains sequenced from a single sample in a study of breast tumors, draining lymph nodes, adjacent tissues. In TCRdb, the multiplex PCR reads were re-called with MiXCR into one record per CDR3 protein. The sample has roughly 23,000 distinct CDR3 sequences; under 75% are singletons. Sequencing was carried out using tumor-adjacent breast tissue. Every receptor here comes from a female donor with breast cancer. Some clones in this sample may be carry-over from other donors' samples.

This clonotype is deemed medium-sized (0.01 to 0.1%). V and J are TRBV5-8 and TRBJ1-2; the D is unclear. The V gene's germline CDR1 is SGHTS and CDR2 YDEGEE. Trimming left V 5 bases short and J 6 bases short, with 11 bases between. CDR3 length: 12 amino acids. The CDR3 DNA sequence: TGTGCCAGCAGGTATTACATGAATGGCTACACCTTC. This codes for CASRYYMNGYTF.

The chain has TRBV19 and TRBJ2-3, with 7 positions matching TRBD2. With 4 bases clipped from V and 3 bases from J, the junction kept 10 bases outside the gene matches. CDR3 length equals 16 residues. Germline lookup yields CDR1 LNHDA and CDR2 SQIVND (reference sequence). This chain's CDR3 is CASSTYGRGGTDTQYF. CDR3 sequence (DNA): TGTGCCAGTAGTACCTACGGAAGGGGAGGGACAGATACGCAGTATTTT. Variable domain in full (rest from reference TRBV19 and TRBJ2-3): DGGITQSPKYLFRKEGQNVTLSCEQNLNHDAMYWYRQDPGQGLRLIYYSQIVNDFQKGDIAEGYSVSREKKESFPLTVTSAQKNPTAFYLCASSTYGRGGTDTQYFGPGTRLTVL.

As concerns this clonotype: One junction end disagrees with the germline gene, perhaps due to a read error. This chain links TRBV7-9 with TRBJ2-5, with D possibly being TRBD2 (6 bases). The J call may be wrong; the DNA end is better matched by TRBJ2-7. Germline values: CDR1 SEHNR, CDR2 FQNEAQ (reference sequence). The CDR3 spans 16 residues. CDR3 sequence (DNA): TGTGCCAACAGCTTAGGGTCTTGCGGGACCTCCTACGAGCAGTACTTC. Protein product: CANSLGSCGTSYEQYF.

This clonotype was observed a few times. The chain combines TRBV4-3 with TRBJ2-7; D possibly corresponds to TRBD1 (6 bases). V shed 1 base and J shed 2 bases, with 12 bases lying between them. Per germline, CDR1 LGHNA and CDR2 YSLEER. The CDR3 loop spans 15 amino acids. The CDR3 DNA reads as TGCGCCAGCAGCCAAGGATCGACAGGCCCCTACGAGCAGTACTTC. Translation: CASSQGSTGPYEQYF.

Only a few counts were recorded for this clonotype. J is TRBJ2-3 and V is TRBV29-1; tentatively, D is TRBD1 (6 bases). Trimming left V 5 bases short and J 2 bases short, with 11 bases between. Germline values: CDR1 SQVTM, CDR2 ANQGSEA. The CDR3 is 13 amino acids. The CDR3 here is CSVPGQNTDTQYF. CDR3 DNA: TGCAGCGTTCCTGGACAGAACACAGATACGCAGTATTTT.

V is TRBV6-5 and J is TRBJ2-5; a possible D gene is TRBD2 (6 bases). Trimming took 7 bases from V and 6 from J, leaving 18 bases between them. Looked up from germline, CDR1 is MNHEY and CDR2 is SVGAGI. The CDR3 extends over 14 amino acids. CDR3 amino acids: CASTDLGGRKTQYF. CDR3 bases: TGTGCCAGCACGGACCTCGGGGGTAGGAAGACCCAGTACTTC.

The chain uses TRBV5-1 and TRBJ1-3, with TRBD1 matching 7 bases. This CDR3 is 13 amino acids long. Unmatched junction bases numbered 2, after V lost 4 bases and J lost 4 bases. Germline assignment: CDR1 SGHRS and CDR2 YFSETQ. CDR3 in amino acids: CASSRDSGNTIYF. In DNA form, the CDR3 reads TGCGCCAGCAGCAGGGACAGCGGAAACACCATATATTTT.

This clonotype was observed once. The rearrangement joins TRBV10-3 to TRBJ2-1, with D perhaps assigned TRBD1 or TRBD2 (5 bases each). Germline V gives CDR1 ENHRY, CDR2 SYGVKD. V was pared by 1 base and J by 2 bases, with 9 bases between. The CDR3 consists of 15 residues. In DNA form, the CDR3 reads TGTGCCATCAGTGAGTTGAGGGGAGCCTACAATGAGCAGTTCTTC. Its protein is CAISELRGAYNEQFF.

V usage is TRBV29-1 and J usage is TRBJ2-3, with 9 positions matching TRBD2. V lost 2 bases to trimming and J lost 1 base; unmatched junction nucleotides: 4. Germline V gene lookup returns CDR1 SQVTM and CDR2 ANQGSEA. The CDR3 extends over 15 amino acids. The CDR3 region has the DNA TGCAGCGTTGAATTCCTAGCGGGGCGCACAGATACGCAGTATTTT. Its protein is CSVEFLAGRTDTQYF.

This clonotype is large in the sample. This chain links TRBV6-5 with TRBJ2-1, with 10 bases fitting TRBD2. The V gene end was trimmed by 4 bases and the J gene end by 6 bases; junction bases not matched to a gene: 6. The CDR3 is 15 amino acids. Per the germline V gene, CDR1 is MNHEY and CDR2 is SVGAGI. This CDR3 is CASSSLAGDFNEQFF. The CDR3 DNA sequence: TGTGCCAGCAGTTCCCTAGCGGGAGATTTCAATGAGCAGTTCTTC.

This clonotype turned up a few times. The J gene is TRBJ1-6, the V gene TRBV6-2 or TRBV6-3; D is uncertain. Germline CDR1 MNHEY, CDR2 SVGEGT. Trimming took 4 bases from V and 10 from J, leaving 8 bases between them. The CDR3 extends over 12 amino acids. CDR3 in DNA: TGTGCCAGCAGTTCGCCCTCCTCACCCCTCCACTTT. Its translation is CASSSPSSPLHF.

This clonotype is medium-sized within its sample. The CDR3 DNA is TGTGCCAGCAGTGAAGCCTTAGCGGGAGGATACGAGCAGTACTTC. Protein sequence: CASSEALAGGYEQYF. The V call is TRBV2, the J call TRBJ2-7, with 10 bases that match TRBD2. Trimming took 0 bases from V and 4 from J; bases not matched to a gene: 3. The CDR3 is 15 amino acids. CDR1 and CDR2 from the germline V gene are SNHLY and FYNNEI.

CDR3 coding DNA: TGCGCCAGCAGCTTGGGTGACAGGCTACTCCTCTACGAGCAGTACTTC. Translation gives CASSLGDRLLLYEQYF. The J gene is TRBJ2-7, the V gene TRBV5-1; D possibly corresponds to TRBD1 (6 bases). The CDR3 has 16 amino acids. Germline V gene lookup returns CDR1 SGHRS and CDR2 YFSETQ. The ends were cut back, 0 bases at V and 3 bases at J, with 16 bases in the middle.

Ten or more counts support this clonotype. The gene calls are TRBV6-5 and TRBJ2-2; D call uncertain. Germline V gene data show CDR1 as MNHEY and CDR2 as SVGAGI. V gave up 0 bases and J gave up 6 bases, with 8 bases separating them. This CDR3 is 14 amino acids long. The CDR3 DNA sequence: TGTGCCAGCAGTTACTCGATGGCGCCCGGGGAGCTGTTTTTT. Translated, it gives CASSYSMAPGELFF.

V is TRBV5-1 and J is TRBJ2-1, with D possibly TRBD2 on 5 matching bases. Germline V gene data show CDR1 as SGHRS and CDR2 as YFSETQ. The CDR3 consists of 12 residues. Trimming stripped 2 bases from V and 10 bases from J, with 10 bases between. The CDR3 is CASSFQRREQFF. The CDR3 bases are TGCGCCAGCAGCTTCCAGCGGCGGGAGCAGTTCTTC.

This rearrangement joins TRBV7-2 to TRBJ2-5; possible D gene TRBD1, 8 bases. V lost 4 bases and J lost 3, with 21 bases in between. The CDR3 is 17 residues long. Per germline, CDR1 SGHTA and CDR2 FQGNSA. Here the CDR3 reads CASSSRRQGRAEETQYF. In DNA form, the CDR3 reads TGTGCCAGCAGCTCTCGAAGACAGGGGAGGGCCGAAGAGACCCAGTACTTC.

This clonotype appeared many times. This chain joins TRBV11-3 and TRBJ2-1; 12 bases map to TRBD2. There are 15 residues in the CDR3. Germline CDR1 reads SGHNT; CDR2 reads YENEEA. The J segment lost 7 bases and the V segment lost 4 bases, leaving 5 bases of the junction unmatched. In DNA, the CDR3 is TGTGCCAGCAGCTCTAGCGGGGGGGGTCGAAATGAGCAGTTCTTC. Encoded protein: CASSSSGGGRNEQFF.

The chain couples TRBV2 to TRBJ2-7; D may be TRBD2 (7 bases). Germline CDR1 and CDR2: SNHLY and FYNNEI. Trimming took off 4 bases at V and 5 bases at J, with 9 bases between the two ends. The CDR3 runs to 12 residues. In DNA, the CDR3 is TGTGCCAGCAGTGCGGGGGGCCACGAGCAGTACTTC. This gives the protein CASSAGGHEQYF.

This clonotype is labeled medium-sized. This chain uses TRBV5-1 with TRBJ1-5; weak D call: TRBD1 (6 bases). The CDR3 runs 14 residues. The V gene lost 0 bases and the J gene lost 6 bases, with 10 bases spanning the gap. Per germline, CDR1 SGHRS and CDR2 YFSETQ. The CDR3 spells CASSLEGGGQPQHF. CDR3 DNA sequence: TGCGCCAGCAGCTTGGAAGGGGGGGGTCAGCCCCAGCATTTT.

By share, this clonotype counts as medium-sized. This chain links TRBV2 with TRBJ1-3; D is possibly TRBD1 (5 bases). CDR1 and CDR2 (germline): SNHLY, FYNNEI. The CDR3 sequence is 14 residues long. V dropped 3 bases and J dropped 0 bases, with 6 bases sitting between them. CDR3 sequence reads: CASSDDSSGNTIYF. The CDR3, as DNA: TGTGCCAGCAGTGATGACAGCTCTGGAAACACCATATATTTT.

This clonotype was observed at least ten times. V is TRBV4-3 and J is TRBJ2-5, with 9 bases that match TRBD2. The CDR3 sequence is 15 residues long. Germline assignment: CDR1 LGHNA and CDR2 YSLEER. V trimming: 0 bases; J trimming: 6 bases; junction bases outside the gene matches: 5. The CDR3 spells CASSQDTSGWQTQYF. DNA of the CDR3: TGCGCCAGCAGCCAAGATACTAGCGGGTGGCAGACCCAGTACTTC.

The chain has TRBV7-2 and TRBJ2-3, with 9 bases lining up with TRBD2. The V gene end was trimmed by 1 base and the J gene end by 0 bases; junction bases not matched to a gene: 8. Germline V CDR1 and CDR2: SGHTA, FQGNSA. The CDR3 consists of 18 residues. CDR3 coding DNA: TGTGCCAGCAGCTTAGAGTCTAGCGGGGCCCTTAGCACAGATACGCAGTATTTT. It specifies CASSLESSGALSTDTQYF.

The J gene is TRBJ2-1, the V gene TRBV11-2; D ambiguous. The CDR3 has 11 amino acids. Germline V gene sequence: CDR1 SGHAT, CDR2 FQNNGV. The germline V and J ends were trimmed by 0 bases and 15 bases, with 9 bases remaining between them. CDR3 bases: TGTGCCAGCAGCTTAGAATTTGGGCCGTTCTTC. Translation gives CASSLEFGPFF.

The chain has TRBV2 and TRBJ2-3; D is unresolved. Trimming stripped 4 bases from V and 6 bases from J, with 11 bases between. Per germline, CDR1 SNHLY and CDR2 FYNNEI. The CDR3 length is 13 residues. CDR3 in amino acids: CASSVSETDTQYF. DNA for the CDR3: TGTGCCAGCAGTGTTTCTGAGACGGATACGCAGTATTTT.

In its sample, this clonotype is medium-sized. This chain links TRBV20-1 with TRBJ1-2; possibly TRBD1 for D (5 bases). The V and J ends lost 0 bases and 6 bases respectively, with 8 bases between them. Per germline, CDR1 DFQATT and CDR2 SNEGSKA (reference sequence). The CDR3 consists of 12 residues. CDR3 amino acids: CSARDWGDGYTF. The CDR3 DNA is TGCAGTGCTAGAGATTGGGGGGATGGCTACACCTTC.

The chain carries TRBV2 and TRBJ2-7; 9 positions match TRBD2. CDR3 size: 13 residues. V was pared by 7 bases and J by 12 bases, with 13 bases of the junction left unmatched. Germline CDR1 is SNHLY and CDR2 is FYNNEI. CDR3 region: CASMAGLAGMPYF. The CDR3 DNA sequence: TGTGCCAGCATGGCTGGGCTAGCGGGAATGCCGTACTTC.

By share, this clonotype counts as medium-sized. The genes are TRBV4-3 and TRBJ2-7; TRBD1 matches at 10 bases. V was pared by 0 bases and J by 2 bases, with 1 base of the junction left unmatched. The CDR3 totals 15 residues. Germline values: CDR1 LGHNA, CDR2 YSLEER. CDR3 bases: TGCGCCAGCAGCCAAGATGGACAGGGGGCCTACGAGCAGTACTTC. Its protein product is CASSQDGQGAYEQYF.

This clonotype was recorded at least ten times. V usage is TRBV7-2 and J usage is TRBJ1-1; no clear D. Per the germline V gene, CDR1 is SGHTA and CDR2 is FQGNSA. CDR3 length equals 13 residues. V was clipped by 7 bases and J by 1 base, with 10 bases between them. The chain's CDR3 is CASNPRENTEAFF. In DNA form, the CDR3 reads TGTGCCAGCAACCCGAGGGAGAACACTGAAGCTTTCTTT.